This TCR beta chain was retrieved from a study of cytomegalovirus exposure and HLA in healthy donors. Background on the study: HLA-typed donors contributed approximately 92 million unique TCRs, which were held in an early data release. Study findings and constraints: Apart from CMV serostatus, no immune exposure information was available. Some 17,000 TCR beta sequences were associated with HLA alleles at 0.05 false discovery rate in a later analysis.

Worth noting for this clone: Its antigen is as yet unknown.

With 2 bases removed from V and 5 bases from J, the gap between germline ends came to 10 bases. CDR3 length: 15 amino acids. Germline V CDR1 and CDR2: SNHLY, FYNNEI. With 60 Vbeta and 13 Jbeta primers, the PCR was carried out. Using immunoSEQ multiplex PCR, the repertoire was profiled, and TCRdb retains in-frame clones only, with some absent. The sample holds under 85,000 clones, around 80% seen once. Every donor was a healthy person donating bone marrow. What was sequenced was PBMCs. The TCR originated in a woman aged 25 to 39 in good health and CMV-seronegative. The V and J genes are TRBV2 and TRBJ1-6; no clear D gene. CDR3 sequence: CASSEIQVHNSPLHF. In DNA, the CDR3 is TGTGCCAGCAGTGAAATACAAGTCCATAATTCACCCCTCCACTTT. The full variable domain, its missing parts supplied by reference TRBV2 and TRBJ1-6, is EPEVTQTPSHQVTQMGQEVILRCVPISNHLYFYWYRQILGQKVEFLVSFYNNEISEKSEIFDDQFSVERPDGSNFTLKIRSTKLEDSAMYFCASSEIQVHNSPLHFGNGTRLTVT.